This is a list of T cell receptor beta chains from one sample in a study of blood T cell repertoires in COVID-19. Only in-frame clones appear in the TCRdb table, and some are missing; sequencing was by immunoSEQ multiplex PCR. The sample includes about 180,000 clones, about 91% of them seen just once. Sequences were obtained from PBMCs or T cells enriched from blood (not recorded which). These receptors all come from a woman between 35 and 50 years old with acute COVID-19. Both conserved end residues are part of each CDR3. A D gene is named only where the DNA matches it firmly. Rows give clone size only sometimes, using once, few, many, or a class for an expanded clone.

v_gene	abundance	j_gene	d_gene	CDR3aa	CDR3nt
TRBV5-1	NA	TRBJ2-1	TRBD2	CASSLVTSGYNEQFF	TGCGCCAGCAGCTTGGTAACTAGCGGCTACAATGAGCAGTTCTTC
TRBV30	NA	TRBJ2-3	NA	CAWERDTQYF	TGTGCCTGGGAGCGAGATACGCAGTATTTT
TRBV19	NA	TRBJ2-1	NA	CASSWLHEGRRNEQFF	TGTGCCAGTAGTTGGCTACATGAAGGCAGGCGCAATGAGCAGTTCTTC
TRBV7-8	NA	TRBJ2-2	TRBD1	CASSSGTANTGELFF	TGTGCCAGCAGCTCGGGGACAGCGAACACCGGGGAGCTGTTTTTT
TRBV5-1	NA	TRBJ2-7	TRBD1	CASSMTGTGYEQYF	TGCGCCAGCAGCATGACGGGGACAGGCTACGAGCAGTACTTC
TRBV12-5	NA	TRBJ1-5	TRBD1	CASGFWGQGVRPNQPQHF	TGTGCTAGTGGTTTTTGGGGACAGGGGGTGCGCCCAAATCAGCCCCAGCATTTT
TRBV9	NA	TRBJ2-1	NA	CASSVGQVSYNEQFF	TGTGCCAGCAGCGTAGGACAGGTCTCCTACAATGAGCAGTTCTTC
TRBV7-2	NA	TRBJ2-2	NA	CASGLRRPTGELFF	TGTGCCAGTGGACTACGGCGGCCCACCGGGGAGCTGTTTTTT
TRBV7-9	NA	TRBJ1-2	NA	CASSLEGLRGYTF	TGTGCCAGCAGCTTAGAGGGACTGAGAGGCTACACCTTC
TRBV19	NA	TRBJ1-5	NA	CASSGQEAFNQPQHF	TGTGCCAGTTCCGGCCAGGAGGCTTTCAATCAGCCCCAGCATTTT
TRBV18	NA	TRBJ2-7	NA	CASSAGATYEQYF	TGTGCCAGCTCTGCAGGGGCTACCTACGAGCAGTACTTC
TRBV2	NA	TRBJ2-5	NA	CASSEITGEWETQYF	TGTGCCAGCAGTGAAATAACGGGAGAGTGGGAGACCCAGTACTTC
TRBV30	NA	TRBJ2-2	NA	CAWSLSGTANTGELFF	TGTGCCTGGAGTCTCTCCGGAACAGCTAACACCGGGGAGCTGTTTTTT
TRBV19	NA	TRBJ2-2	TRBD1	CASTSQGDGELFF	TGTGCCAGTACCTCACAGGGGGACGGGGAGCTGTTTTTT
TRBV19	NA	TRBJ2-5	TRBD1	CASSSTGGETQYF	TGTGCCAGTAGTTCCACAGGGGGAGAGACCCAGTACTTC
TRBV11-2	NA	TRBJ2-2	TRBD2	CASSLIGAGAGELFF	TGTGCCAGCAGCTTAATTGGCGCGGGGGCCGGGGAGCTGTTTTTT
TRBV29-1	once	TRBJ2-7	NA	CSGETPGESEQYF	TGCAGCGGGGAGACCCCAGGGGAGTCCGAGCAGTACTTC
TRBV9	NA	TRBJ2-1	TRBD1	CASSGRQGVSNEQFF	TGTGCCAGCAGCGGACGACAGGGGGTTAGTAATGAGCAGTTCTTC
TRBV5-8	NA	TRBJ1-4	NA	CASSLRGTGEKLFF	TGTGCCAGCAGCTTGAGGGGTACCGGTGAAAAACTGTTTTTT
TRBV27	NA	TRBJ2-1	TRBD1	CASSPGSSGGEQFF	TGTGCCAGCAGCCCTGGCAGCTCAGGGGGAGAGCAGTTCTTC
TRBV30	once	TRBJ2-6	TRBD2	CAWSTSGGAGANVLTF	TGTGCCTGGAGCACTAGCGGGGGGGCTGGGGCCAACGTCCTGACTTTC
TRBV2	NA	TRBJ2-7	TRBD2	CASSAVVGGYEQYF	TGTGCCAGCAGTGCTGTTGTCGGGGGGTACGAGCAGTACTTC
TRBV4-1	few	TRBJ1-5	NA	CASSFRPGTNQPQHF	TGCGCCAGCAGCTTCCGACCGGGTACTAATCAGCCCCAGCATTTT
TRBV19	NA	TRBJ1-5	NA	CASTNSLHQPQHF	TGTGCCAGTACAAATAGCCTCCATCAGCCCCAGCATTTT
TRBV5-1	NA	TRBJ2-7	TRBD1	CASKVTRDRSSYEQYF	TGCGCCAGCAAGGTAACCCGGGACAGGAGCTCCTACGAGCAGTACTTC
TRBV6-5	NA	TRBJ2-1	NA	CASRRGTLQEGEFF	TGTGCCAGCAGACGCGGGACTCTACAAGAAGGGGAGTTCTTC
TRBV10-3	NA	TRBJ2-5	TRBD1	CAISESTGARETQYF	TGTGCCATCAGTGAGTCAACAGGGGCAAGGGAGACCCAGTACTTC
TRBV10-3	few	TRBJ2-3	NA	CAISETGGSQYF	TGTGCCATCAGTGAGACGGGGGGCTCGCAGTATTTT
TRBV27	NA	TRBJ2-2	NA	CASSPVVWGENTGELFF	TGTGCCAGCAGTCCCGTGGTATGGGGGGAGAACACCGGGGAGCTGTTTTTT
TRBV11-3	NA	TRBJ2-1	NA	CASSGRDSYNEQFF	TGTGCCAGCAGCGGACGGGACTCCTACAATGAGCAGTTCTTC